The clone carrying this TCR beta chain has a handful of counts. Its antigen remains unknown. This sample stems from a study of T cells in Graves' hyperthyroidism and ophthalmopathy. As for the study in general: Peripheral blood was drawn at first diagnosis, prior to all treatment.

The CDR3 consists of 21 residues. Trimming cost V 2 bases and J 1 base, with 29 bases left between them. Germline assignment: CDR1 MNHEY and CDR2 SVGEGT. Recently diagnosed hyperthyroidism of less than 2 months' duration affected patients aged 18 to 65. Using RNA transcripts as the source, TCR beta CDR3 regions were amplified. During a first-round RT-PCR of the TCR CDR3, the HTBI primer set was used. MiXCR, applied by TCRdb to the multiplex PCR reads, yields one record per CDR3 protein. The sample shows around 450,000 distinct CDR3 sequences, approximately 14% of them seen only once. Findings of the study overall: The blood repertoire included most of the expanded thyroid clonotypes above 0.001. A model built on 13 V-J features separated ophthalmopathy from stable hyperthyroidism.

The sequence was collected from a woman younger than 35 with Graves' hyperthyroidism. The material sequenced was blood. V and J are TRBV6-2 or TRBV6-3 and TRBJ1-1; D gene unclear. The CDR3 here is CASSYIANPTPKMGANTEAFF. The CDR3 nucleotides are TGTGCCAGCAGTTACATCGCGAACCCTACCCCCAAAATGGGCGCGAACACTGAAGCTTTCTTT.